This record concerns one T cell receptor beta chain sequence. From 5'RACE with constant-segment primers came TCR alpha and TCR beta cDNA libraries that carried sample barcodes and UMIs. TCRdb itself ran the 5' RACE reads through MiXCR, one entry per CDR3 protein. The data contain approximately 350,000 distinct CDR3 sequences, around 14% of them singletons. These data originate in a study of T-cell memory formation after mild COVID-19. On the study more broadly: TCR clusters mostly belonged to single donors.

V gave up 5 bases and J gave up 6 bases; unmatched junction bases: 5. The CDR3 totals 13 residues. CDR1 is SGHDN and CDR2 is FVKESK in the germline V gene. V gene TRBV14 combines with J gene TRBJ1-2, with 8 bases identical to TRBD1. The material sequenced was PBMCs or a T cell subset sorted from them (not recorded which). This clonotype originated in a man aged 18 to 29 who had mild COVID-19 (a few samples of this study predate the infection). Cell type and time point are not known. CDR3 region: CASSDRGGNGYTF. The CDR3, as DNA: TGTGCCAGCAGCGACAGGGGAGGAAATGGCTACACCTTC.